This T cell receptor beta chain was identified in a study of blood T cell repertoires in COVID-19. Overall study: COVID-19 samples, acute and convalescent, were from the United States, Italy and Spain. Sample material is recorded as cDNA or gDNA derived from T cells, B-cell-depleted T cells, or PBMCs.

Enrollment of patients from Seattle took place during active infection, with longitudinal follow-up. In the authors' methods: From reference gene primer amplification, estimates of nucleated cell counts were derived. The data were produced by immunoSEQ multiplex PCR, yet TCRdb's version contains in-frame clones alone and is incomplete. V, J and clone size are those of that table, while D and trimming were read from the DNA. The sample contains about 210,000 clones, 80% to 90% of which appear only once. The V end was cut by 7 bases, the J end by 5 bases, with 17 bases between. The CDR3 contains 14 residues. Germline loops: CDR1 MNHEY, CDR2 SVGAGI.

Sequencing was done on a sample of peripheral blood. The chain joins TRBV6-5 to TRBJ1-2; D gene uncertain. This receptor was obtained from a woman older than 75 with COVID-19, enrolled during active disease. As DNA, the CDR3 is TGTGCCAGCATTTCGGTCCGACCGGAGTATGGCTACACCTTC. Translation: CASISVRPEYGYTF.